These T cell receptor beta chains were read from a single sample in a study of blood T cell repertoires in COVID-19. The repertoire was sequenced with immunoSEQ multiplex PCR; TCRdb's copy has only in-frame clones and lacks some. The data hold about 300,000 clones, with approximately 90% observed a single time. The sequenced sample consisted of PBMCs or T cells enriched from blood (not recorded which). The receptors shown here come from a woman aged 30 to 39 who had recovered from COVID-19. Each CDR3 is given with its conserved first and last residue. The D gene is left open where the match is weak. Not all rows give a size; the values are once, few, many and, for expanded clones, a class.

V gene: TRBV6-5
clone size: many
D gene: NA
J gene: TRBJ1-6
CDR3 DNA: TGTGCCAGCAGTTCGGGACATGAATATTCACCCCTCCACTTT
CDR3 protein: CASSSGHEYSPLHF

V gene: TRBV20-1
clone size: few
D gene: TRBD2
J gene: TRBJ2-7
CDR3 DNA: TGCAGTGCTAGTCCCAGCGGGAGTTCCTACGAGCAGTACTTC
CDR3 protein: CSASPSGSSYEQYF

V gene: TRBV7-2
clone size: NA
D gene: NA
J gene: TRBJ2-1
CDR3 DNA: TGTGCCAGCAGCTTAGAAGCGAGGGGGAGTGAGCAGTTCTTC
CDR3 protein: CASSLEARGSEQFF

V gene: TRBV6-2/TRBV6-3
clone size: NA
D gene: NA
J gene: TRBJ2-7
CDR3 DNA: TGTGCCAGCACCCCCGCGGGGCGGCCCTACGAGCAGTACTTC
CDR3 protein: CASTPAGRPYEQYF

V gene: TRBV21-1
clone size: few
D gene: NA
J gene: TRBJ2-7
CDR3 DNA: TGTGCCAGCAGCAAAGCTACAGCGGGAGACTCCTACGAGCAGTACTTC
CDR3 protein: CASSKATAGDSYEQYF

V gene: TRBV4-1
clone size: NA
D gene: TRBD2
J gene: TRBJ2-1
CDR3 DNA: TGCGCCAGCAGCCAAGAGACCAACCTAGCGGGAGGATACAATGAGCAGTTCTTC
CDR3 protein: CASSQETNLAGGYNEQFF

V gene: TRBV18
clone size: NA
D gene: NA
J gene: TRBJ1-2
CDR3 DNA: TGTGCCAGCTCACCGCCAAGGGGCTGGGACTATGGCTACACCTTC
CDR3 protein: CASSPPRGWDYGYTF

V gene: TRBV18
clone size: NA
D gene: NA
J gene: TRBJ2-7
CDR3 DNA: TGTGCCAGCTCACCAACAGGATACGAGCAGTACTTC
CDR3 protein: CASSPTGYEQYF

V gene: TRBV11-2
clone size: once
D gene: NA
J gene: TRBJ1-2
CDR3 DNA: TGTGCCAGCAGCCGAGAGGACTATGGCTACACCTTC
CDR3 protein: CASSREDYGYTF

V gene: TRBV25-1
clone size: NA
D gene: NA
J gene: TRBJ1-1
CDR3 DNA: TGTGCCAGCAACCAAAACCAGGGCCAGGAAGCTTTCTTT
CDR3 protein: CASNQNQGQEAFF

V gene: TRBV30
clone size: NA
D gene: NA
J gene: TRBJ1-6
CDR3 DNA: TGTGCCTGGAGAGAAGGGAGGAATTCACCCCTCCACTTT
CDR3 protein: CAWREGRNSPLHF

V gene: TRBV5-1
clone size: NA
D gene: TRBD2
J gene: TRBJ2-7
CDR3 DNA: TGCGCCAGCAGCTTCGGGGGGGCTAATTACGAGCAGTACTTC
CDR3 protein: CASSFGGANYEQYF

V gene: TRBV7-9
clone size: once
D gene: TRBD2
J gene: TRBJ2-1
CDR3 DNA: TGTGCCAGCAGAGAAGGCACTAGCGGAAGATACAATGAGCAGTTCTTC
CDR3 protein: CASREGTSGRYNEQFF

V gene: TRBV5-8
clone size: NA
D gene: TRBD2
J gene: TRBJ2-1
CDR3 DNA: TGTGCCAGCAGCTTGAACGGGAGGGCCCGCGATGAGCAGTTCTTC
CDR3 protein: CASSLNGRARDEQFF

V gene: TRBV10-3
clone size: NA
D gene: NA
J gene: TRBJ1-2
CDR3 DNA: TGTGCCATCAGTCCGGACAGAAATGGCTACACCTTC
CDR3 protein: CAISPDRNGYTF

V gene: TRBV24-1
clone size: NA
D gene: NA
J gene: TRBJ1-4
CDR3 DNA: TGTGCCACCAGTGGGGCAGGGAGGAATGAAAAACTGTTTTTT
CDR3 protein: CATSGAGRNEKLFF

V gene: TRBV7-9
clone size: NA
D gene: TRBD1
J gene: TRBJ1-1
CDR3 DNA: TGTGCCAGCAGCCCAGGGACAGGGGGCTGGACTGAAGCTTTCTTT
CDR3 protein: CASSPGTGGWTEAFF

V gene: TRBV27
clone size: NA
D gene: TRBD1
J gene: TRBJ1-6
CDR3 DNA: TGTGCCAGCAGTCCGGCCGGACAGGGTCGTAATTCACCCCTCCACTTT
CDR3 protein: CASSPAGQGRNSPLHF

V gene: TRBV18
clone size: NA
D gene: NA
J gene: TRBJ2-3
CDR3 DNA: TGTGCCAGCTCACGTGACTCCGGAGCGGATACGCAGTATTTT
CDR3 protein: CASSRDSGADTQYF

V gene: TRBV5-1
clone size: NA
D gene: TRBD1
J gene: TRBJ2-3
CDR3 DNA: TGCGCCAGCAGCTCTCAGGGACAGAGCGGTCCCGATACGCAGTATTTT
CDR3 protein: CASSSQGQSGPDTQYF

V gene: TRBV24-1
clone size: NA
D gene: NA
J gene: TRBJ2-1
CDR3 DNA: TGTGCCACCATGACGACAGAACACAATGAGCAGTTCTTC
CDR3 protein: CATMTTEHNEQFF

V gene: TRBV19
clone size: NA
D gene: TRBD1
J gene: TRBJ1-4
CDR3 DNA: TGTGCCAGTAGTATGGAAACGACAGGGGGCTTTGAAAAACTGTTTTTT
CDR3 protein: CASSMETTGGFEKLFF

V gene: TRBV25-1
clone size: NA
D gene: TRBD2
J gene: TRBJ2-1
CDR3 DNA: TGTGCCAGCAGTGAACCGGGACTAGCATACAATGAGCAGTTCTTC
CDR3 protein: CASSEPGLAYNEQFF

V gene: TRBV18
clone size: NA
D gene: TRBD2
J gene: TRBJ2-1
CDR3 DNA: TGTGCCAGCGGACTAGCGGGGTACAATGAGCAGTTCTTC
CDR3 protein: CASGLAGYNEQFF

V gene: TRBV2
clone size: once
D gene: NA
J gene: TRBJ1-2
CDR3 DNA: TGTGCCAGCCCTGATAAGGAACGGGTAAAAGAGGGTAACTATGGCTACACCTTC
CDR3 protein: CASPDKERVKEGNYGYTF

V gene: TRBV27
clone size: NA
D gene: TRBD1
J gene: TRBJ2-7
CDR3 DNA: TGTGCCAGCAGACCCGGGACAGGGAGTACCTACGAGCAGTACTTC
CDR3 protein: CASRPGTGSTYEQYF

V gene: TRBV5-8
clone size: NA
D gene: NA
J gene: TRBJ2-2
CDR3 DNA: TGTGCCAGCAGCTTTTCATGGGGAGCGAACACCGGGGAGCTGTTTTTT
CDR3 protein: CASSFSWGANTGELFF

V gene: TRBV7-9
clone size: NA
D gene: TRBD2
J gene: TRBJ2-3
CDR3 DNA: TGTGCCAGCAGCTTAGCGCTTAGTAGTAGCGGGGTCCTCGATACGCAGTATTTT
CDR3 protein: CASSLALSSSGVLDTQYF

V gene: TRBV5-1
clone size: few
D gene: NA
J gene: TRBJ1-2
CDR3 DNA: TGCGCCAGCAGCTTGGGCACAGAATATGGCTACACCTTC
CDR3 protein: CASSLGTEYGYTF

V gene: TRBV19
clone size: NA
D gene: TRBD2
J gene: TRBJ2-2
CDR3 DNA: TGTGCCAGTAACCCCATTGCGGGAGGTACCGGGGAGCTGTTTTTT
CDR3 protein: CASNPIAGGTGELFF

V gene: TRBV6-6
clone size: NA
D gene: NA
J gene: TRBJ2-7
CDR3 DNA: TGTGCCAGCAGTTATGGGGGGGGCGCGACAAAAAACGAGCAGTACTTC
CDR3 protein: CASSYGGGATKNEQYF

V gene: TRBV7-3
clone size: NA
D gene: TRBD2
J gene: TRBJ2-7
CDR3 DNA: TGTGCCAGCAGGAATCCGGGACTAGCGGGAGGACTACCCTACGAGCAGTACTTC
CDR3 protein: CASRNPGLAGGLPYEQYF

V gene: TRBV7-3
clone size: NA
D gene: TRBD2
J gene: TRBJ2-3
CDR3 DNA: TGTGCCAGCAGCCCAACGGCGGGAGGTAGGACAGATACGCAGTATTTT
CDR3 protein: CASSPTAGGRTDTQYF

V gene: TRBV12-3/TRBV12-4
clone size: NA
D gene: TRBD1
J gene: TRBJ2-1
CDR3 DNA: TGTGCCAGCAGTTTTGACAGGGGACGGTTCTTC
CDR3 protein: CASSFDRGRFF

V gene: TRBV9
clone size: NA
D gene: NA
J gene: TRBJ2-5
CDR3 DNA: TGTGCCAGCAGCGTAGCATCTAGTAAGTCGGAGACCCAGTACTTC
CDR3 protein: CASSVASSKSETQYF

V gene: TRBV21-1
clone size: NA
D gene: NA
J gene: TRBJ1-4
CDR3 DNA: TGTGCCAGCAGCAAAAAACCGGGACAGGGGAGGGAAAAACTGTTTTTT
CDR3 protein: CASSKKPGQGREKLFF

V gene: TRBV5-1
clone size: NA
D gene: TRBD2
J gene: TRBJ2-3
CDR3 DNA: TGCGCCAGCAGCTCTGGACTAGGCCCACAGCGCGATACGCAGTATTTT
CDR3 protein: CASSSGLGPQRDTQYF

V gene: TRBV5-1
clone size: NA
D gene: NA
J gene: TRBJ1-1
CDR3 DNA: TGCGCCAGCAGCCGAAGCGGTTGGGAGAACACTGAAGCTTTCTTT
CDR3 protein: CASSRSGWENTEAFF

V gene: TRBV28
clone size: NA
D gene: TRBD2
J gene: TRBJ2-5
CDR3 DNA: TGTGCCAGCAGTTTATTACGTGGTGGGACTAGCCGGGAGACCCAGTACTTC
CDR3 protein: CASSLLRGGTSRETQYF

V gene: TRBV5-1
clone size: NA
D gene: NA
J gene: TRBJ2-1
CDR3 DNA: TGCGCCAGCAGCTTAGGCAGGGTCAATGAGCAGTTCTTC
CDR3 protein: CASSLGRVNEQFF